These T cell receptor beta chains were read from a single sample in a study of identical twins. TCRdb re-called the 5' RACE reads through MiXCR, storing one row per CDR3 protein. This table holds around 960,000 distinct CDR3 sequences, 9% to 15% found once. This sample also appeared in a second study, on yellow fever vaccine responses in identical twins.

The sample was PBMCs. Receptor source: a woman aged 18 to 35 in good health. Each CDR3 is given with its conserved first and last residue.

v_call | cdr3_aa
TRBV7-9 | CASSSLETWTNEKLFF
TRBV5-1 | CASSLREAGELFF
TRBV29-1 | CSGCRAGGEETQYF
TRBV7-8 | CASSLPQVFSGEQYF
TRBV10-2 | CASSSGPGGYGYTF
TRBV28 | CASSFRFPGELFF
TRBV5-1 | CASRPDRVETQYF
TRBV12-3/TRBV12-4 | CASSLGTGANSPLHF
TRBV12-3/TRBV12-4 | CASIEANYGYTF
TRBV20-1 | CSAVPGQGILETQYF
TRBV7-9 | CASSLAFRHEYNEQFF
TRBV5-1 | CASSLGMGYRTDTQYF
TRBV27 | CASSTKTGVQPQHF
TRBV25-1 | CASRGQAAGYTF
TRBV20-1 | CSARGHPSSGNTIYF